The present TCR beta chain was sequenced within a study of blood T cell repertoires in COVID-19. Study in general: Italy, Spain and the United States were the sources of the convalescent and acute COVID-19 samples. T cells, B-cell-depleted T cells, or PBMCs supplied cDNA or gDNA.

In the authors' workflow: Reference gene primer amplification yielded estimated nucleated cell counts. This table comes from immunoSEQ multiplex PCR, and its TCRdb copy is limited to in-frame clones, with some not included. The V and J calls and clone size were taken over from that table, and D and trimming were inferred from the DNA. The sample contains some 200,000 clones, 80% of which appear only once. Per germline, CDR1 KGHSH and CDR2 LQKENI. Trimming removed 3 bases at V and 4 bases at J, with 12 bases between. The CDR3 length is 14 residues. What was sequenced was peripheral blood. This clonotype originated in a human donor in a cohort sampled during active COVID-19. The chain links TRBV18 to TRBJ1-2; D perhaps matches TRBD1 (6 bases). The CDR3 DNA follows: TGTGCCAGCTCACCTTTGGACAGCTCCTATGGCTACACCTTC. This gives the protein CASSPLDSSYGYTF.